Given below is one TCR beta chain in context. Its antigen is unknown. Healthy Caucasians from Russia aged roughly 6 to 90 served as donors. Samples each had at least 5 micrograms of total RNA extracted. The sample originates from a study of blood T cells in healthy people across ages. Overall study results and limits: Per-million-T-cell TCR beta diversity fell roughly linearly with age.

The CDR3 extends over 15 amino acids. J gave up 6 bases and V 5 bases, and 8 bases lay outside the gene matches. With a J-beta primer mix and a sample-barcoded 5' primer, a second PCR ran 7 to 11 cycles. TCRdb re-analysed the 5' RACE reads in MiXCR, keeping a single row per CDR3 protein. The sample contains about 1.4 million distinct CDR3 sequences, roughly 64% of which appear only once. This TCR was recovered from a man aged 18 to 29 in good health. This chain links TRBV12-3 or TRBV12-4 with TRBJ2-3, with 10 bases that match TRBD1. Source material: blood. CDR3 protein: CASSRDRGSGDTQYF. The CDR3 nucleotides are TGTGCCAGCAGTAGGGACAGGGGTAGTGGGGATACGCAGTATTTT.